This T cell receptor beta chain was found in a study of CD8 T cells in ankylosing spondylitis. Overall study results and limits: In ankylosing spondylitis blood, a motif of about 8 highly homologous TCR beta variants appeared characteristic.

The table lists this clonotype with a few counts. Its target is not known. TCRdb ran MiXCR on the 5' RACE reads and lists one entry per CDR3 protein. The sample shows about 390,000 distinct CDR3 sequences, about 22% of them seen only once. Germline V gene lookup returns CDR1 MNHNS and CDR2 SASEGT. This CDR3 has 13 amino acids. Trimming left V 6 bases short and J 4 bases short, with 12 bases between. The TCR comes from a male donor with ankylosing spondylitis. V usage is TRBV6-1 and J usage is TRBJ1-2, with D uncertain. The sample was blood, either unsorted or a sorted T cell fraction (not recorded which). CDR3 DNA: TGTGCCAGCAGGGTTGGCATAGTCTATGGCTACACCTTC. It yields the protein CASRVGIVYGYTF.